Following are 18 T cell receptor beta chains from one sample sequenced in a study of T cells in localized non-small cell lung cancer. The method was immunoSEQ multiplex PCR; TCRdb's version includes in-frame clones alone and lacks a portion of them. The table includes 3,200 or so clones, approximately 30% detected once. This material consisted of lung tumor tissue, taken before any cancer treatment. These receptors originate from a man aged 35-75 years with stage III lung adenocarcinoma.

This clone is categorized as large. The rearrangement uses TRBV6-8 and TRBJ2-2; 10 positions agree with TRBD2. This CDR3 is 15 amino acids long. Losses at the gene ends were 6 bases for V and 8 bases for J; bases not matched to a gene: 9. Germline loops: CDR1 MNHGY, CDR2 SAAAGT. The CDR3 DNA follows: TGTGCCAGCAGGGGGACTAGCGCGGGAATTGGGGAGCTGTTTTTT. Translated, it gives CASRGTSAGIGELFF.

The table lists this clone with a few counts. The chain carries TRBV6-8 and TRBJ2-7; 9 bases match TRBD2. CDR1 is MNHGY, CDR2 SAAAGT, per germline. The CDR3 loop spans 15 amino acids. V trimming: 8 bases; J trimming: 5 bases; junction bases outside the gene matches: 13. The CDR3 coding sequence is TGTGCCAGCTCAAACGGGGTAGCGGGAGTTCACGAGCAGTACTTC. Its protein is CASSNGVAGVHEQYF.

CDR3 loop: CASSQAGSDTQYF. The CDR3 DNA reads as TGTGCCAGCAGCCAGGCAGGGTCCGATACGCAGTATTTT. The chain has TRBV14 and TRBJ2-3, with D tentatively TRBD1 (5 bases). Trimming cost V 3 bases and J 6 bases, with 10 bases left between them. CDR1 SGHDN and CDR2 FVKESK come from the germline V gene. This CDR3 is 13 amino acids long.

This clone appeared a few times. CDR3 sequence: CASSYSAAAGTGTFF. For the CDR3, the DNA is TGTGCCAGCAGTTACTCGGCAGCCGCCGGAACGGGGACTTTCTTT. This chain links TRBV6-8 with TRBJ1-1; D remains unclear. This CDR3 is built from 15 residues. The germline V gene encodes CDR1 MNHGY and CDR2 SAAAGT. Trimming removed 0 bases from V and 12 bases from J, with 20 bases in between.

This clone was detected only a few times. The chain links TRBV9 to TRBJ2-7; weak D call: TRBD1 (5 bases). This CDR3 region has 13 residues. The germline V gene encodes CDR1 SGDLS and CDR2 YYNGEE. Between the trimmed V and J ends, which lost 5 bases and 4 bases, there was a span of 13 bases. As DNA, the CDR3 is TGTGCCAGCAGTGGTCAGGGTAGGTACGAGCAGTACGTC. Translation gives CASSGQGRYEQYV.

This clone has more than one count but fewer than ten. This chain uses TRBV6-7 with TRBJ2-5; 12 positions agree with TRBD1. TRBV6-7 is placed among ORFs of uncertain function. With 8 bases clipped from V and 5 bases from J, the junction kept 9 bases outside the gene matches. The length of the CDR3 is 15 residues. The CDR3 is CASSRDRGRWETQYF. The CDR3 nucleotides read TGTGCCAGCTCCAGGGACAGGGGGCGGTGGGAGACCCAGTACTTC.

This clone was picked up a small number of times. The chain employs TRBV28 and TRBJ2-7; 8 bases agree with TRBD1. Germline-derived CDR1 and CDR2 are MDHEN and SYDVKM. The junction had 20 bases not matched to a gene; V was cut back by 2 bases and J by 2 bases. The CDR3 sequence is 20 residues long. CDR3 protein: CASSLGTGDLLRGGTYEQYF. In DNA form, the CDR3 reads TGTGCCAGCAGTTTAGGGACAGGTGACCTTTTAAGGGGTGGGACCTACGAGCAGTACTTC.

In this sample, this clone turned up a few times. The chain combines TRBV6-8 with TRBJ1-1, with TRBD1 as a possible D gene (6 bases). Trimming stripped 8 bases from V and 2 bases from J, with 15 bases between. Germline V gene sequence: CDR1 MNHGY, CDR2 SAAAGT. This CDR3 has 14 amino acids. CDR3: CASGQTGGNTEAFF. CDR3 bases: TGTGCCAGCGGACAGACAGGCGGCAACACTGAAGCTTTCTTT.

This clone showed up just a few times. V is TRBV7-2 and J is TRBJ1-1; D possibly corresponds to TRBD1 (6 bases). CDR1 and CDR2 from the germline V gene are SGHTA and FQGNSA. With 2 bases removed from V and 5 bases from J, the gap between germline ends came to 9 bases. The CDR3 is 13 residues long. The CDR3 is CASSLIRGTEAFF. The CDR3 DNA reads TGTGCCAGCAGCTTAATCAGGGGAACTGAAGCTTTCTTT.

The gene calls are TRBV11-3 and TRBJ2-2, with a weak D call TRBD2 (6 bases). The CDR3 length is 15 residues. V was clipped by 5 bases and J by 1 base, with 11 bases between them. The V gene's germline CDR1 is SGHNT and CDR2 YENEEA. The CDR3 nucleotides are TGTGCCAGCAGCCCGCGGCGGGGGAACACCGGGGAGCTGTTTTTT. Its protein product is CASSPRRGNTGELFF.

V gene TRBV11-3 combines with J gene TRBJ2-7; weak D call: TRBD1 (6 bases). Trimming removed 0 bases from V and 4 bases from J, with 13 bases in between. This CDR3 region has 15 residues. CDR1 is SGHNT and CDR2 is YENEEA in the germline V gene. The CDR3 bases are TGTGCCAGCAGCTTAGAGCGCGGACAGAGGTACGAGCAGTACTTC. As protein: CASSLERGQRYEQYF.

V usage is TRBV16 and J usage is TRBJ1-1; the D is unclear. The CDR3 spans 17 residues. The V gene lost 2 bases and the J gene lost 0 bases, with 16 bases spanning the gap. Germline CDR1 and CDR2: KGHSY and FQNENV. The CDR3 DNA reads TGTGCCAGCAGCCAAATGGGAGGTCGGCGCATGAACACTGAAGCTTTCTTT. The encoded protein is CASSQMGGRRMNTEAFF. Variable domain in full (rest from reference TRBV16 and TRBJ1-1): GEEVAQTPKHLVRGEGQKAKLYCAPIKGHSYVFWYQQVLKNEFKFLISFQNENVFDETGMPKERFSAKCLPNSPCSLEIQATKLEDSAVYFCASSQMGGRRMNTEAFFGQGTRLTVV.

Judged by abundance, this clone is medium-sized (0.01 to 0.1%). The chain carries TRBV12-5 and TRBJ2-5; TRBD1 aligns across 7 bases. Germline CDR1 and CDR2: LGHNT and FRNRAP. This CDR3 has 14 amino acids. CDR3 sequence (DNA): TGTGCCAGCGGACCGACAGGGTTTGCGAAGACCCAGTACTTC. Its translation is CASGPTGFAKTQYF.

This chain links TRBV29-1 with TRBJ1-5; D remains ambiguous. V lost 3 bases to trimming and J lost 0 bases, with 18 bases between them. The V gene's germline CDR1 is SQVTM and CDR2 ANQGSEA. The CDR3 runs 17 residues. CDR3 region: CSVERFPDCYSNQPQHF. The CDR3 DNA is TGCAGCGTTGAGAGGTTCCCGGACTGTTATAGCAATCAGCCCCAGCATTTT.

The gene calls are TRBV9 and TRBJ1-2; D gene unclear. CDR3 length: 12 residues. The germline CDR1 and CDR2 sequences are SGDLS and YYNGEE. Trimming cost V 6 bases and J 4 bases, with 10 bases left between them. The CDR3 spells CASTPSTYGYTF. In nucleotides, the CDR3 is TGTGCCAGCACCCCAAGTACCTATGGCTACACCTTC.

This rearrangement joins TRBV6-8 to TRBJ1-3, with D possibly TRBD1 on 5 matching bases. Germline CDR1 and CDR2: MNHGY and SAAAGT. CDR3 length equals 12 residues. V dropped 8 bases and J dropped 8 bases, with 13 bases sitting between them. DNA for the CDR3: TGTGCCAGCCGGGGGTATACAGACACCATATATTTT. Translated: CASRGYTDTIYF.

The sample holds a few counts of this clone. This chain links TRBV11-3 with TRBJ2-7, with unresolved D. Germline lookup yields CDR1 SGHNT and CDR2 YENEEA. The V end was cut by 5 bases, the J end by 3 bases, with 14 bases between. This CDR3 is 14 amino acids long. The CDR3 sequence: CASSPTPIGYEQYF. The CDR3 nucleotides read TGTGCCAGCAGCCCGACTCCAATCGGCTACGAGCAGTACTTC. Full variable domain (missing parts from reference TRBV11-3 and TRBJ2-7): EAGVVQSPRYKIIEKKQPVAFWCNPISGHNTLYWYLQNLGQGPELLIRYENEEAVDDSQLPKDRFSAERLKGVDSTLKIQPAELGDSAVYLCASSPTPIGYEQYFGPGTRLTVT.

CDR3: CASSLGTASTDTQYF. The CDR3 DNA reads as TGCGCCAGCAGCTTGGGGACAGCTAGCACAGATACGCAGTATTTT. The chain links TRBV5-1 to TRBJ2-3, with a tentative D call TRBD1 (6 bases). Germline V gene lookup returns CDR1 SGHRS and CDR2 YFSETQ. Trimming removed 0 bases from V and 0 bases from J, with 8 bases in between. The CDR3 is made up of 15 amino acids.